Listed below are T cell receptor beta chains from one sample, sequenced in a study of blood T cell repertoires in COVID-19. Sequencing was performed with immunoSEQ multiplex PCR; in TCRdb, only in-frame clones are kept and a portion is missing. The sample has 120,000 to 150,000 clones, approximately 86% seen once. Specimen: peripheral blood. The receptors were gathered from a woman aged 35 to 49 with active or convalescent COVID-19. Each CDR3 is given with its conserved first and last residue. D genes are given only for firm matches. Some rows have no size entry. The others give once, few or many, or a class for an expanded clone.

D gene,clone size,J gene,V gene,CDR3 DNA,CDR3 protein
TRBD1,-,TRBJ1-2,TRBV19,TGTGCCAGTAGCTCACTTGGGACAGGGGGGGAATATGGCTACACCTTC,CASSSLGTGGEYGYTF
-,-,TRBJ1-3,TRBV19,TGTGCCAGTAGTATCCCGGCGGGAGCCTCTGGAAACACCATATATTTT,CASSIPAGASGNTIYF
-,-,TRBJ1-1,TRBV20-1,TGCAGTGCTCGGGACACTGAAGCTTTCTTT,CSARDTEAFF
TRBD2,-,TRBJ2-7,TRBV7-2,TGTGCCAGCCGTAGGGGTAGCGGGTCCTACGAGCAGTACTTC,CASRRGSGSYEQYF
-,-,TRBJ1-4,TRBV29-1,TGCAGCGCTACAGGGAGAACTAATGAAAAACTGTTTTTT,CSATGRTNEKLFF
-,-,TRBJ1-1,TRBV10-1,TGCGCCAGCAGTGAGTCTGGGGGCATGACTGAAGCTTTCTTT,CASSESGGMTEAFF
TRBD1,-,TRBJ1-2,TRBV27,TGTGCCAGCAGTTTATACGGGACAGCCCTCGCCCCGTATGGCTACACCTTC,CASSLYGTALAPYGYTF
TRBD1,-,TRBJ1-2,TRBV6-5,TGTGCCAGCAGGAAGACAGGGACTAACTATGGCTACACCTTC,CASRKTGTNYGYTF
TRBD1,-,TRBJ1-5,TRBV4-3,TGCGCCAGCAGCCAAGGGACAGGGGGTAGCAATCAGCCCCAGCATTTT,CASSQGTGGSNQPQHF
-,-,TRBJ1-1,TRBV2,TGTGCCAGCAGCGCTCAGGGAAACACTGAAGCTTTCTTT,CASSAQGNTEAFF
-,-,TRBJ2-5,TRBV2,TGTGCCAGCAGTGAAGGTCTTTCGAGGAGGGCTCCCCAAGAGACCCAGTACTTC,CASSEGLSRRAPQETQYF
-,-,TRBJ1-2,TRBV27,TGTGCCAGCTTAAGGGGAGGGATCCCTCTCGATGGCTACACCTTC,CASLRGGIPLDGYTF
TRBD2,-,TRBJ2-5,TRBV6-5,TGTGCCAGCAGTTACCCTTCTAGCGGGGGGGGAGAGACCCAGTACTTC,CASSYPSSGGGETQYF
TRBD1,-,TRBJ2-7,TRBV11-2,TGTGCCAGCAGCTTAGGGTGGGGGACAGTAGTAACCGAGCAGTACTTC,CASSLGWGTVVTEQYF
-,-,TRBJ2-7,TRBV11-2,TGTGCCAGCAGCTTAGATGGCCAATATGGGGGCGCATTATCTGTGCAGTACTTC,CASSLDGQYGGALSVQYF
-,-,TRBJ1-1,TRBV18,TGTGCCAGCTCACCAGGGGGCTATGGCACTGAAGCTTTCTTT,CASSPGGYGTEAFF
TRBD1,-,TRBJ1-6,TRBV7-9,TGTGCCAGCAGCTTAGGGCCAGGGGGCTCCTATAATTCACCCCTCCACTTT,CASSLGPGGSYNSPLHF
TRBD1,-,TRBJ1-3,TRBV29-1,TGCAGCGTTAAGGGCCGGGACAGGGAGGACCCTGGAAACACCATATATTTT,CSVKGRDREDPGNTIYF
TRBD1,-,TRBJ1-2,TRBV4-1,TGCGCCAGCAGCCAAGTGGGGGACAGAGGCCAAGCTAACTATGGCTACACCTTC,CASSQVGDRGQANYGYTF
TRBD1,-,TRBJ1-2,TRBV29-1,TGCAGCGTTGAATCTCCGGGACAGGGAGACTATGGCTACACCTTC,CSVESPGQGDYGYTF
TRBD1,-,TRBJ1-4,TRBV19,TGTGCCAGCAGGGACAGAGATAATGAAAAACTGTTTTTT,CASRDRDNEKLFF
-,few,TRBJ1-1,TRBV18,TGTGCCAGTTTCGGGGAAACTGAAGCTTTCTTT,CASFGETEAFF
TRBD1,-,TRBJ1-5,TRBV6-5,TGTGCCAGCAGTTACACCAGGACAGGGAGCAATCAGCCCCAGCATTTT,CASSYTRTGSNQPQHF
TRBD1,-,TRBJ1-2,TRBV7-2,TGTGCCAGCAGCTTAGCCGGGACAGGGGGCCGGGGCTACACCTTC,CASSLAGTGGRGYTF
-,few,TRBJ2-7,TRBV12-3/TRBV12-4,TGTGCCAGCAGTCCAAACTCCTACGAGCAGTACTTC,CASSPNSYEQYF
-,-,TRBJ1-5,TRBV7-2,TGTGCCAGCAGCATCGACAGTGGTGCCCAGCAGCCCCAGCATTTT,CASSIDSGAQQPQHF
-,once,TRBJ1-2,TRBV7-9,TGTGCCAGCAGCTTAGCGGCGGACTATGGCTACACCTTC,CASSLAADYGYTF
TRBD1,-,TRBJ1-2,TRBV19,TGTGCCAGTACCGGACAGGGAGGCTACACCTTC,CASTGQGGYTF
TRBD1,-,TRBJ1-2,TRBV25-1,TGTGCCAGCAGTGAGGGACAGGGGGCTTCCTATGGCTACACCTTC,CASSEGQGASYGYTF
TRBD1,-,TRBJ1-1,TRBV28,TGTGCCAGCAGTTCAGACAGGGGAGGCACTGAAGCTTTCTTT,CASSSDRGGTEAFF
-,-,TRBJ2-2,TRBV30,TGTGCCTGGAGTAACAGGGCTGCCGGGGAGCTGTTTTTT,CAWSNRAAGELFF
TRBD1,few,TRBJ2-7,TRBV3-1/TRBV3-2,TGTGCCAGCAGCCAGGACAGGGCCTCCTACGAGCAGTACTTC,CASSQDRASYEQYF
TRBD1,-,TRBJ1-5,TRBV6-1,TGTGCCAGCAGTGCGCGTCGACAGGGGGGGAATCAGCCCCAGCATTTT,CASSARRQGGNQPQHF
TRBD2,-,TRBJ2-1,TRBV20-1,TGCAGTGCTAGTAGGACTAGCGGGCCGTACAATGAGCAGTTCTTC,CSASRTSGPYNEQFF
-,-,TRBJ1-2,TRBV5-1,TGCGCCAGCAGCTTGGCGGACAGTAACGGCTACACCTTC,CASSLADSNGYTF
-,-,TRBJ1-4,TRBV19,TGTGCCAGTAGTCTAGCCACGGGTGAAAAACTGTTTTTT,CASSLATGEKLFF
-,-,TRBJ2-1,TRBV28,TGTGCCAGCAGTCCCGTAGCCGCCGCCTACAATGAGCAGTTCTTC,CASSPVAAAYNEQFF
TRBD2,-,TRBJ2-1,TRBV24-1,TGTGCCACCAGTGACTCTAAGCGGGGGGCCCACAATGAGCAGTTCTTC,CATSDSKRGAHNEQFF
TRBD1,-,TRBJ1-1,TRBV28,TGTGCCAGCAGTAAAAAGGGGGCTCGGGTCAACACTGAAGCTTTCTTT,CASSKKGARVNTEAFF
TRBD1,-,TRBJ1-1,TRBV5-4,TGTGCCAGCAGACTCGACAGGGGCCGGTCCCTCACTGAAGCTTTCTTT,CASRLDRGRSLTEAFF
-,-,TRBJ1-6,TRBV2,TGTGCCAGCAGTGAGACCGGACTTAATAATTCACCCCTCCACTTT,CASSETGLNNSPLHF
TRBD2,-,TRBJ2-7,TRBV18,TGTGCCAGCTCCCATGGGACTAGGTGGGATTCCGAGCAGTACTTC,CASSHGTRWDSEQYF
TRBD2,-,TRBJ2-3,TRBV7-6,TGTGCCAGCAGCTTAAGAGGGACTAGCGGGGGTCGCCGCGGAGATACGCAGTATTTT,CASSLRGTSGGRRGDTQYF
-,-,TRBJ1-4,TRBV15,TGTGCCACCAGCATAGGAACAGGCCATTTTAATGAAAAACTGTTTTTT,CATSIGTGHFNEKLFF
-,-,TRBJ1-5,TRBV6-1,TGTGCCAGCAGTGAAGCGAGCAGGGAGGGCCAGCCCCAGCATTTT,CASSEASREGQPQHF
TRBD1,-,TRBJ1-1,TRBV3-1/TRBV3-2,TGTGCCAGCAGCCCCTCCACAGGGGCCGTGGCTGAAGCTTTCTTT,CASSPSTGAVAEAFF
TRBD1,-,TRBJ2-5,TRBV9,TGTGCCAGCAGCGTAGCCCCGGGACAGGGGAAAGAGACCCAGTACTTC,CASSVAPGQGKETQYF
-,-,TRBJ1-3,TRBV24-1,TGTGCCACCAGTGATTCGACACGGCACTCTGGAAACACCATATATTTT,CATSDSTRHSGNTIYF
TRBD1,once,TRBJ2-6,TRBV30,TGTGCCTGGAGTCCCAGGACAGGGGGCTCGGCCGTCCTGACTTTC,CAWSPRTGGSAVLTF
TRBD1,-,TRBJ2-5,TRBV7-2,TGTGCCAGCAGCGCCCAGGGGACAGCCCAAGAGACCCAGTACTTC,CASSAQGTAQETQYF
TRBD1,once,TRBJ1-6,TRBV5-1,TGCGCCAGCAGCACAGGATACAGGGGAGAGGATAATTCACCCCTCCACTTT,CASSTGYRGEDNSPLHF
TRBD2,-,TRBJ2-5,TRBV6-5,TGTGCCAGCAGATCTAGCGGGACGGGTCAAGAGACCCAGTACTTC,CASRSSGTGQETQYF
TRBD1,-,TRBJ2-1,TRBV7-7,TGTGCTAGCAGCCCTTCGACAGGGAATGAGCAGTTCTTC,CASSPSTGNEQFF